These 29 T cell receptor beta chains were sequenced from one sample in a study of cytomegalovirus exposure and HLA in healthy donors. The table came from immunoSEQ multiplex PCR; TCRdb's copy has only in-frame clones and leaves some out. In the table there are 95,000 to 120,000 clones, over 75% of which are singletons. Sequenced input: PBMCs. Every receptor here comes from a woman between 18 and 30 years old in good health and CMV-seronegative.

V usage is TRBV2 and J usage is TRBJ1-6, with TRBD1 as a possible D gene (5 bases). Germline V gene sequence: CDR1 SNHLY, CDR2 FYNNEI. V shed 4 bases and J shed 8 bases, with 9 bases lying between them. This CDR3 has 13 residues. The CDR3 reads CASSGQLDSPLHF. CDR3 DNA sequence: TGTGCCAGCAGTGGACAGCTCGATTCACCCCTCCACTTT.

The rearrangement uses TRBV6-6 and TRBJ1-2; TRBD1 aligns across 7 bases. Germline V gene sequence: CDR1 MNHNY, CDR2 SVGAGI (reference sequence). This CDR3 contains 14 residues. Germline trimming cut 6 bases from V and 4 bases from J; bases unmatched to any gene: 8. CDR3 DNA: TGTGCCAGCAGCCCAGGGACAGCCGTCTATGGCTACACCTTC. Protein: CASSPGTAVYGYTF.

V usage is TRBV30 and J usage is TRBJ1-4, with D possibly being TRBD1 (6 bases). Trimming removed 0 bases at V and 8 bases at J, with 13 bases between. The V gene's germline CDR1 is GTSNPN and CDR2 SVGIG (reference sequence). CDR3 length equals 14 residues. CDR3 DNA sequence: TGTGCCTGGAGTGTCGGCCAGGGGCGGGAAAAACTGTTTTTT. The encoded protein is CAWSVGQGREKLFF. Full variable domain (rest looked up from reference TRBV30 and TRBJ1-4): SQTIHQWPATLVQPVGSPLSLECTVEGTSNPNLYWYRQAAGRGLQLLFYSVGIGQISSEVPQNLSASRPQDRQFILSSKKLLLSDSGFYLCAWSVGQGREKLFFGSGTQLSVL.

The V and J genes are TRBV28 and TRBJ2-7; D is uncertain. CDR3 length: 14 residues. V was trimmed by 5 bases and J by 0 bases, leaving 11 bases between them. In germline, CDR1 is MDHEN, CDR2 SYDVKM. CDR3 residues: CASSRLRSSYEQYF. The CDR3 DNA follows: TGTGCCAGCAGTCGACTCCGGAGCTCCTACGAGCAGTACTTC.

The CDR3 protein is CASSLGSGSYEQYF. The CDR3 DNA is TGTGCCAGCAGCTTAGGGTCAGGGTCCTACGAGCAGTACTTC. V usage is TRBV7-9 and J usage is TRBJ2-7; D may be TRBD1 (5 bases). CDR1 and CDR2 (germline): SEHNR, FQNEAQ (reference sequence). V lost 1 base and J 1 base, leaving 8 bases between the germline ends. This CDR3 comprises 14 residues.

This chain joins TRBV4-2 and TRBJ2-5; no firm D call. The CDR3 spans 15 residues. Looked up from germline, CDR1 is LGHNA and CDR2 is YNFKEQ. Trimming shortened V by 0 bases and J by 2 bases, and 10 bases separated the two germline ends. In DNA, the CDR3 is TGTGCCAGCAGCCAAGATAGAACACAGCAAGAGACCCAGTACTTC. Amino acid sequence: CASSQDRTQQETQYF.

This rearrangement joins TRBV13 to TRBJ1-6; a possible D gene is TRBD1 (6 bases). The ends were cut back, 5 bases at V and 9 bases at J, with 17 bases in the middle. Germline V CDR1 and CDR2: PRHDT, FYEKMQ (reference sequence). The CDR3 is made up of 15 amino acids. CDR3 amino acids: CASSPGGQASSPLHF. DNA of the CDR3: TGTGCCAGCAGCCCGGGGGGGCAAGCGAGTTCACCCCTCCACTTT.

V and J are TRBV11-2 and TRBJ2-1, with unresolved D. CDR1 SGHAT and CDR2 FQNNGV come from the germline V gene. This CDR3 is 14 amino acids long. V lost 0 bases and J 10 bases, leaving 13 bases between the germline ends. CDR3 sequence: CASSLDPGAWEQFF. The CDR3 DNA reads as TGTGCCAGCAGCTTAGATCCAGGTGCTTGGGAGCAGTTCTTC.

This chain joins TRBV7-9 and TRBJ1-1; D is unclear. Germline V gives CDR1 SEHNR, CDR2 FQNEAQ (reference sequence). The CDR3 length is 13 residues. Trimming pared 2 bases from V and 2 bases from J, leaving 6 bases between. CDR3 loop: CASSLRENTEAFF. In DNA, the CDR3 is TGTGCCAGCAGCTTACGAGAAAACACTGAAGCTTTCTTT.

The chain recombines TRBV2 with TRBJ2-5; tentative D call: TRBD1 (5 bases). Germline CDR1 SNHLY, CDR2 FYNNEI. The CDR3 sequence is 13 residues long. The V and J ends lost 3 bases and 4 bases respectively, with 9 bases between them. DNA for the CDR3: TGTGCCAGCAGTGATACCAGGGTAGAGACCCAGTACTTC. This codes for CASSDTRVETQYF.

The chain links TRBV5-1 to TRBJ2-5; no clear D. This CDR3 has 13 amino acids. CDR1 is SGHRS and CDR2 is YFSETQ in the germline V gene. Trimming cost V 4 bases and J 4 bases, with 11 bases left between them. The CDR3 nucleotides read TGCGCCAGCAGCCCCTCAGAGCGAGAGACCCAGTACTTC. Its translation is CASSPSERETQYF.

The chain is built from TRBV9 and TRBJ1-1, with TRBD1 matching over 8 bases. The CDR3 is 15 amino acids. Unmatched junction bases numbered 10, after V lost 4 bases and J lost 5 bases. CDR1 SGDLS and CDR2 YYNGEE come from the germline V gene. CDR3 nucleotide sequence: TGTGCCAGCAGCCCCTCGGACAGGGCGGAAACTGAAGCTTTCTTT. Translated, it gives CASSPSDRAETEAFF.

The gene calls are TRBV18 and TRBJ1-5; no clear D. There are 13 residues in the CDR3. CDR1 is KGHSH and CDR2 is LQKENI in the germline V gene. Trimming cost V 3 bases and J 6 bases, with 9 bases left between them. The CDR3, as DNA: TGTGCCAGCTCACCGGAGGGTGGTCAGCCCCAGCATTTT. Amino acids: CASSPEGGQPQHF.

The chain recombines TRBV7-9 with TRBJ2-5; the match to TRBD1 covers 7 bases. Germline V gene sequence: CDR1 SEHNR, CDR2 FQNEAQ (reference sequence). J gave up 3 bases and V 6 bases, and 16 bases lay outside the gene matches. There are 17 residues in the CDR3. The DNA of the CDR3 is TGTGCCAGCAGTGACCGGGACAGCTCATTAGGAAAAGAGACCCAGTACTTC. Translating gives CASSDRDSSLGKETQYF.

This clone was detected once. V is TRBV5-1 and J is TRBJ1-1, with 9 positions matching TRBD1. This CDR3 contains 13 residues. Germline CDR1 and CDR2: SGHRS and YFSETQ. The V gene end was trimmed by 4 bases and the J gene end by 5 bases; junction bases not matched to a gene: 3. The DNA of the CDR3 is TGCGCCAGCAGCGGGACAGGGCTTACTGAAGCTTTCTTT. Amino acids: CASSGTGLTEAFF.

CDR3 loop: CAWSWTGEMVTEAFF. Written as DNA, the CDR3 is TGTGCCTGGAGTTGGACAGGGGAGATGGTCACTGAAGCTTTCTTT. V and J are TRBV30 and TRBJ1-1, with 9 bases fitting TRBD1. CDR3 size: 15 residues. The ends lost 2 bases at V and 4 bases at J; junction bases unmatched: 8. CDR1 and CDR2 (germline): GTSNPN, SVGIG (reference sequence).

The rearrangement uses TRBV6-1 and TRBJ2-3; TRBD2 agrees at 10 bases. The V gene end was trimmed by 0 bases and the J gene end by 4 bases; junction bases not matched to a gene: 1. CDR3 length equals 15 residues. Germline CDR1 and CDR2: MNHNS and SASEGT. The CDR3 region has the DNA TGTGCCAGCAGTGAAGCACTAGCGGGGCCAGATACGCAGTATTTT. Amino acids: CASSEALAGPDTQYF.

The chain employs TRBV2 and TRBJ2-1; the match to TRBD2 covers 15 bases. CDR1 and CDR2 (germline): SNHLY, FYNNEI. The CDR3 loop spans 13 amino acids. With 8 bases clipped from V and 12 bases from J, the junction kept 5 bases outside the gene matches. Here the CDR3 reads CASGTSGGSGQFF. CDR3 sequence (DNA): TGTGCCAGCGGGACTAGCGGGGGGTCGGGGCAGTTCTTC.

The chain uses TRBV5-4 and TRBJ2-2; 7 nucleotides match TRBD1. The germline CDR1 and CDR2 sequences are SGHNT and YYREEE (reference sequence). The CDR3 covers 14 residues. With 3 bases clipped from V and 2 bases from J, the junction kept 1 base outside the gene matches. The CDR3 sequence is CASSWDRNTGELFF. The CDR3 bases are TGTGCCAGCAGCTGGGACAGAAACACCGGGGAGCTGTTTTTT.

The chain combines TRBV11-2 with TRBJ1-1; D gene unclear. CDR1 and CDR2 (germline): SGHAT, FQNNGV. The CDR3 is 13 amino acids. V was shortened by 3 bases and J by 7 bases, with 12 bases between the two germline ends. Here the CDR3 reads CASSLVSGIEAFF. In DNA, the CDR3 is TGTGCCAGCAGCTTGGTCTCGGGTATTGAAGCTTTCTTT.

V is TRBV28 and J is TRBJ2-1, with a tentative D call TRBD2 (5 bases). In germline, CDR1 is MDHEN, CDR2 SYDVKM. V was cut by 3 bases and J by 0 bases, with 12 bases left in between. The CDR3 runs to 16 residues. The CDR3 DNA reads TGTGCCAGCAGTTTTTTTTCGGGGATCTCCTACAATGAGCAGTTCTTC. Its translation: CASSFFSGISYNEQFF.

The chain carries TRBV7-9 and TRBJ1-1; D is uncertain. The length of the CDR3 is 14 residues. The germline CDR1 and CDR2 sequences are SEHNR and FQNEAQ (reference sequence). V lost 1 base and J 0 bases, leaving 6 bases between the germline ends. The CDR3 loop reads CASSLDTMNTEAFF. The CDR3 DNA follows: TGTGCCAGCAGCTTAGACACCATGAACACTGAAGCTTTCTTT.

The CDR3 spells CASREQGDDTGELFF. CDR3 in DNA: TGCGCCAGCAGGGAACAGGGGGACGACACCGGGGAGCTGTTTTTT. The rearrangement links TRBV5-1 to TRBJ2-2, with TRBD1 matching over 8 bases. The length of the CDR3 is 15 residues. The ends lost 5 bases at V and 3 bases at J; junction bases unmatched: 6. Germline assignment: CDR1 SGHRS and CDR2 YFSETQ.

This chain uses TRBV5-1 with TRBJ1-5; 7 positions agree with TRBD1. The CDR3 extends over 15 amino acids. V lost 1 base to trimming and J lost 11 bases; unmatched junction nucleotides: 12. Germline V gene lookup returns CDR1 SGHRS and CDR2 YFSETQ. Here the CDR3 DNA reads TGCGCCAGCAGCTTGATGGGATACGCAGGGGGGACCCAGCATTTT. Translating it yields CASSLMGYAGGTQHF.

This rearrangement joins TRBV2 to TRBJ2-7, with 7 bases lining up with TRBD1. V shed 1 base, J shed 2 bases, and the junction held 5 bases outside the gene matches. Germline V CDR1 and CDR2: SNHLY, FYNNEI. This CDR3 spans 15 amino acids. The CDR3, as DNA: TGTGCCAGCAGTGAAGGGGGACAGAGGACCTACGAGCAGTACTTC. This gives the protein CASSEGGQRTYEQYF.

The chain uses TRBV27 and TRBJ1-1; D ambiguous. This CDR3 is 13 amino acids long. Germline lookup yields CDR1 MNHEY and CDR2 SMNVEV (reference sequence). With 3 bases removed from V and 2 bases from J, the gap between germline ends came to 7 bases. The CDR3 sequence: CASSLVRNTEAFF. The CDR3, as DNA: TGTGCCAGCAGTTTGGTCAGAAACACTGAAGCTTTCTTT.

This clone was observed once. The chain combines TRBV27 with TRBJ2-3; 8 nucleotides align to TRBD2. J lost 5 bases, V lost 3 bases, and 10 bases had no gene match. The germline gives CDR1 MNHEY, CDR2 SMNVEV (reference sequence). The CDR3 is made up of 16 amino acids. The DNA of the CDR3 is TGTGCCAGCAGTTTCATTCCCAGCGGGGGAAAAGATACGCAGTATTTT. Translating gives CASSFIPSGGKDTQYF.

This chain connects TRBV10-3 to TRBJ1-1; 8 nucleotides line up with TRBD1. This CDR3 is 11 amino acids long. The trim removed 10 bases at V and 7 bases at J, leaving 5 bases unmatched. Germline values: CDR1 ENHRY, CDR2 SYGVKD. CDR3 bases: TGTGCCACAGACAGGGGTGGTGAAGCTTTCTTT. Amino acids: CATDRGGEAFF.

This clone showed up just once. This chain links TRBV7-2 with TRBJ2-7; a possible D gene is TRBD2 (6 bases). There are 16 residues in the CDR3. V lost 5 bases, J lost 1 base, and 18 bases lay in between. In germline, CDR1 is SGHTA, CDR2 FQGNSA. The CDR3 is CASSPATSKGSYEQYF. The CDR3 nucleotides read TGTGCCAGCAGCCCCGCGACTAGTAAGGGGTCCTACGAGCAGTACTTC.